The source of this T cell receptor (beta chain) is a study of blood T cells in healthy people across ages. V shed 1 base and J 6 bases; nucleotides not matched to a gene: 10. Germline loops: CDR1 LGHDT, CDR2 YNNKEL (reference sequence). The CDR3 length is 17 residues. Through a sample-barcoded 5' primer and a J-beta primer mix, a second PCR was run for roughly 6 to 12 cycles. MiXCR was run by TCRdb on the 5' RACE reads, yielding one entry per CDR3 protein. The table shows 850,000 to 1,300,000 distinct CDR3 sequences, with over 35% occurring only once. The TCR sequence derives from a woman in her sixties in good health. V gene TRBV3-1 combines with J gene TRBJ2-3; 10 nucleotides match TRBD2. The specimen sequenced was blood. The CDR3 bases are TGTGCCAGCAGCCAAGTGGTTCTAGCGGGAGTCGTCGATACGCAGTATTTT. It yields the protein CASSQVVLAGVVDTQYF.